A single T cell receptor (beta chain) is shown here with its context. This specimen belongs to a study of blood T cell repertoires in COVID-19. Germline values: CDR1 KGHDR, CDR2 SFDVKD. Trimming took 4 bases from V and 8 from J, leaving 5 bases between them. This CDR3 has 11 amino acids. Those enrolled in Seattle joined during active infection and were followed longitudinally afterward. In the source study's methods: From reference gene primer amplification, estimates of nucleated cell counts were derived. Sequenced by immunoSEQ multiplex PCR; TCRdb stores in-frame clones only, minus some. V and J calls plus clone size are reproduced from that table; the DNA served to infer D and trimming. The table records under 250,000 clones, roughly 83% of them present only once.

This chain links TRBV24-1 with TRBJ2-1; D gene unclear. The source of this sequence is a woman aged 80 or over with COVID-19, enrolled during active disease. The sequenced sample consisted of peripheral blood. The DNA of the CDR3 is TGTGCCACCAGTGAACTGGATGAGCAGTTCTTC. This encodes CATSELDEQFF.